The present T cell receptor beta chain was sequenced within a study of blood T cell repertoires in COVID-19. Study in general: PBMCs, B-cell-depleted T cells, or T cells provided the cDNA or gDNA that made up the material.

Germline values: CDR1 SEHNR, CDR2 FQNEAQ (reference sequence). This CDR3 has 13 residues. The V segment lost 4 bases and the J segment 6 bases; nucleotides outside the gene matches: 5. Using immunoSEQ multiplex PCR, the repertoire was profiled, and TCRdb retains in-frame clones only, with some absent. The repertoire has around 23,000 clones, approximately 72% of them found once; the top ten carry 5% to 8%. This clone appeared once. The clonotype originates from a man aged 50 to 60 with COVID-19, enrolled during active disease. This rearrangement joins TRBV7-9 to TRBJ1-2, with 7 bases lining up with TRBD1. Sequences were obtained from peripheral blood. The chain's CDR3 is CASSSTGVDGYTF. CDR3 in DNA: TGTGCCAGCAGCTCCACAGGGGTCGATGGCTACACCTTC.